The TCR beta chain under discussion was sequenced for a study of OX40 agonist ivuxolimab in advanced cancers. A note on the overall study: Ivuxolimab was a fully human IgG2 agonistic monoclonal antibody targeting the costimulatory receptor OX40 (CD134). Intravenous ivuxolimab was administered to patients every 2 weeks at six dose levels: 0.01, 0.1, 0.3, 1.5, 3 and 10 mg/kg. Of the roughly 54 dose-escalation patients, hepatocellular carcinoma was present in roughly 19, melanoma in around 15, renal cell carcinoma in 9 and head and neck cancer in 9. The dose-escalation cohort was about 83% male with a mean age of 60 years, ranging from roughly 23 to 90. Prior anti-PD-1, anti-PD-L1 or anti-CTLA-4 therapy was permitted, and checkpoint inhibitors had been received by 40% to 50% of dose-escalation patients. Partial responses were achieved by three dose-escalation patients, of whom one had hepatocellular carcinoma and two had cutaneous melanoma. Peripheral TCRbeta sequencing aimed to test whether ivuxolimab altered TCR sequence diversity and caused clonal T-cell expansion. The paper describes the monotherapy dose-escalation part (N of about 54 patients) of the phase I trial of ivuxolimab.

To sequence the TCRbeta CDR3 region, genomic DNA was isolated from the sorted cells. The immunoSEQ Assay was used to sequence the TCRbeta CDR3 regions. The table was pulled from immuneACCESS by TCRdb, which kept in-frame rearrangements only. Such tables lose some clones; where checked, under half of the loss comes from unresolved V genes, and the rest has no known cause. The table for this sample lists more than 55,000 clones; 86% of them were counted only once. Approximately 4% of the sample comes from the top ten. The CDR3 spans 14 residues, from the cysteine through the phenylalanine. Only CDR3 DNA remains: 42 bases, in frame from the first base. V is shortened by 1 base, J by 8 bases, and the region joining them spans 9 bases. From a lookup of the germline V gene (reference sequence), CDR1 and CDR2 are SEHNR and FQNEAQ. About this clone: Its antigen is still unknown. The record has no base qualities; no much larger clone is one base away.

Patients with a history of autoimmune disease or receiving systemic immunosuppression were excluded from the trial. Peripheral blood for TCR sequencing was drawn from every dose cohort at baseline, at cycle 4 day 1 and at cycle 7 day 1. Samples were obtained from an open-label, multicenter, first-in-human phase I dose-escalation trial of ivuxolimab. Adults with locally advanced or metastatic melanoma, renal cell carcinoma, hepatocellular carcinoma or head and neck squamous cell carcinoma were enrolled in the trial. CD4+ and CD8+ T cells were sorted separately from peripheral blood before TCR sequencing. Beyond this particular receptor, the publication reports: The antigen specificity of the clonally expanded peripheral T cells was not determined. After ivuxolimab, expanded clones were on average more numerous among CD8+ T cells than among CD4+ T cells. Low levels of normalized T-cell clonal expansion were also shown by some nonresponding patients. In the 0.1-3.0 mg/kg groups, partial responders were among the patients with the lowest normalized peripheral clonal expansion, particularly in CD8+ T cells. At doses of 0.1 to 3.0 mg/kg, clonal expansion of both CD4+ and CD8+ T cells in blood was seen between baseline and week 6.

The rearrangement joined TRBV7-9 to TRBJ1-6; the D gene lacks a confident call. The clonotype originates from an adult with an advanced solid tumor such as melanoma, head and neck, liver or kidney cancer. Specimen: CD4+ or CD8+ T cells sorted from blood, collected in a trial of the OX40 agonist ivuxolimab. The CDR3 protein sequence reads: CASSLGVADSPLHF. The sequenced DNA is TGTGCCAGCAGCTTAGGGGTGGCGGATTCACCCCTCCACTTT.